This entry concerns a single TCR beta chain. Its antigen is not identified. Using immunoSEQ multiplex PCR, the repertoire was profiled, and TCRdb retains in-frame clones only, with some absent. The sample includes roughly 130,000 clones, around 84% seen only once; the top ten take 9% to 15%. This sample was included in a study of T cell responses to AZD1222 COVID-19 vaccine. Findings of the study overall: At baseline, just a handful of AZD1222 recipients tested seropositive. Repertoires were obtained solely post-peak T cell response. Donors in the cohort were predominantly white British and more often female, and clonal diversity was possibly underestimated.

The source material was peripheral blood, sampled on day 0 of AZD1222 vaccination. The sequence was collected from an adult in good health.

CDR3 sequence reads: CASSLTPGLNEQYF. CDR3 sequence (DNA): TGTGCCAGCAGCTTAACACCGGGACTGAACGAGCAGTACTTC. J is TRBJ2-7 and V is TRBV7-3; D possibly corresponds to TRBD2 (6 bases). The CDR3 runs 14 residues. Per the germline V gene, CDR1 is SGHTA and CDR2 is FQGTGA. Trimming cost V 0 bases and J 5 bases, with 11 bases left between them.